The source of this TCR beta chain is a study of blood T cell repertoires in COVID-19. Trimming stripped 5 bases from V and 8 bases from J, with 15 bases between. This CDR3 contains 12 residues. Per the germline V gene, CDR1 is SQVTM and CDR2 is ANQGSEA. The assay was immunoSEQ multiplex PCR, and TCRdb's table has in-frame clones only and misses some. The sample includes around 420,000 clones, 88% of them seen just once. This clone was seen only a few times. The receptor was isolated from a woman between 35 and 50 years old with acute COVID-19. The genes are TRBV29-1 and TRBJ1-1; D is uncertain. The sample consisted of PBMCs or T cells enriched from blood (not recorded which). The CDR3 sequence: CSVSRRLEEAFF. The CDR3 nucleotides read TGCAGCGTTTCGAGGAGGCTAGAAGAAGCTTTCTTT.